Shown below are 15 T cell receptor beta chains from a single sample sequenced in a study of blood T cell repertoires in COVID-19. Generated by immunoSEQ multiplex PCR, the TCRdb table keeps only in-frame clones and is missing some. The sample holds 70,000 to 100,000 clones, 86% seen once. The sample taken for sequencing was peripheral blood. The receptors were sampled from a man aged 80 or over with active or convalescent COVID-19.

The rearrangement joins TRBV18 to TRBJ1-1; TRBD1 agrees at 8 bases. V lost 4 bases to trimming and J lost 1 base; unmatched junction nucleotides: 2. Per germline, CDR1 KGHSH and CDR2 LQKENI. The CDR3 covers 14 residues. CDR3 coding DNA: TGTGCCAGCTCACAGGGGACAGGGAACACTGAAGCTTTCTTT. It yields the protein CASSQGTGNTEAFF.

The V and J genes are TRBV7-8 and TRBJ1-5; TRBD1 agrees at 7 bases. CDR1 is SGHVS and CDR2 is FQNEAQ in the germline V gene. This CDR3 is 14 amino acids long. V trimming: 5 bases; J trimming: 9 bases; junction bases outside the gene matches: 10. This CDR3 is CASSPGQPNWPQHF. In DNA, the CDR3 is TGTGCCAGCAGCCCGGGACAGCCGAACTGGCCCCAGCATTTT.

This chain links TRBV10-3 with TRBJ2-7, with 10 bases matching TRBD2. J gave up 6 bases and V 4 bases, and 9 bases lay outside the gene matches. Germline V gene sequence: CDR1 ENHRY, CDR2 SYGVKD. The CDR3 is made up of 15 amino acids. The CDR3 DNA follows: TGTGCCATCAGTGTAGGGCTAGCGGGAGCCGGCGAGCAGTACTTC. Protein sequence: CAISVGLAGAGEQYF.

The chain employs TRBV5-4 and TRBJ1-1; D gene ambiguous. V shed 0 bases and J shed 4 bases, with 4 bases lying between them. The germline gives CDR1 SGHNT, CDR2 YYREEE (reference sequence). This CDR3 region has 12 residues. CDR3 sequence reads: CASSLDGTEAFF. The CDR3 nucleotides are TGTGCCAGCAGCTTGGACGGCACTGAAGCTTTCTTT.

This chain connects TRBV3-1 (or the pseudogene TRBV3-2) to TRBJ2-3; 7 bases line up with TRBD2. The CDR3 contains 13 residues. With 4 bases clipped from V and 5 bases from J, the junction kept 3 bases outside the gene matches. Looked up from germline, CDR1 is LGHDT and CDR2 is YNNKEL (reference sequence). The CDR3 protein is CASSRRGGDTQYF. Written as DNA, the CDR3 is TGTGCCAGCAGCCGGCGCGGGGGAGATACGCAGTATTTT.

The chain has TRBV3-1 (or the pseudogene TRBV3-2) and TRBJ1-1; TRBD1 matches at 7 bases. The CDR3 runs to 14 residues. CDR1 and CDR2 from the germline V gene are LGHDT and YNNKEL (reference sequence). The V gene end was trimmed by 4 bases and the J gene end by 5 bases; junction bases not matched to a gene: 7. CDR3 sequence (DNA): TGTGCCAGCAGCCGTGAGGGGGCGCGGACTGAAGCTTTCTTT. It specifies CASSREGARTEAFF.

In its sample, this clone was seen once. The gene calls are TRBV19 and TRBJ1-1; D remains ambiguous. V was clipped by 2 bases and J by 7 bases, with 14 bases between them. Germline-derived CDR1 and CDR2 are LNHDA and SQIVND (reference sequence). The CDR3 runs to 14 residues. In DNA, the CDR3 is TGTGCCAGTAGTATAAGGGCCGGGAGCGGTGAAGCTTTCTTT. Its translation: CASSIRAGSGEAFF. The variable domain in full, completed from reference TRBV19 and TRBJ1-1, reads DGGITQSPKYLFRKEGQNVTLSCEQNLNHDAMYWYRQDPGQGLRLIYYSQIVNDFQKGDIAEGYSVSREKKESFPLTVTSAQKNPTAFYLCASSIRAGSGEAFFGQGTRLTVV.

This chain uses TRBV6-5 with TRBJ2-7; D is undetermined. CDR1 is MNHEY, CDR2 SVGAGI, per germline. This CDR3 comprises 13 residues. Trimming removed 2 bases from V and 4 bases from J, with 9 bases in between. The chain's CDR3 is CASSYGPEYEQYF. CDR3 nucleotide sequence: TGTGCCAGCAGTTACGGTCCAGAATACGAGCAGTACTTC.

This sequence joins TRBV30 and TRBJ2-2; 11 nucleotides line up with TRBD1. V trimming: 5 bases; J trimming: 7 bases; junction bases outside the gene matches: 6. Germline CDR1 and CDR2: GTSNPN and SVGIG (reference sequence). The CDR3 sequence is 14 residues long. CDR3 region: CAWARDRGVGELFF. CDR3 in DNA: TGTGCCTGGGCCCGGGACAGGGGGGTCGGGGAGCTGTTTTTT. The full variable domain, with the rest looked up from reference TRBV30 and TRBJ2-2, is SQTIHQWPATLVQPVGSPLSLECTVEGTSNPNLYWYRQAAGRGLQLLFYSVGIGQISSEVPQNLSASRPQDRQFILSSKKLLLSDSGFYLCAWARDRGVGELFFGEGSRLTVL.

V gene TRBV9 combines with J gene TRBJ1-2, with 7 bases matching TRBD1. The V segment lost 0 bases and the J segment 4 bases; nucleotides outside the gene matches: 6. CDR1 and CDR2 (germline): SGDLS, YYNGEE. This CDR3 contains 15 residues. The CDR3 spells CASSVEGRGSYGYTF. The CDR3, as DNA: TGTGCCAGCAGCGTAGAAGGCAGGGGGAGCTATGGCTACACCTTC. The entire variable domain, with the rest obtained from reference TRBV9 and TRBJ1-2, is as follows: DSGVTQTPKHLITATGQRVTLRCSPRSGDLSVYWYQQSLDQGLQFLIQYYNGEERAKGNILERFSAQQFPDLHSELNLSSLELGDSALYFCASSVEGRGSYGYTFGSGTRLTVV.

The chain couples TRBV5-4 to TRBJ2-2; 13 positions agree with TRBD2. Germline V gives CDR1 SGHNT, CDR2 YYREEE (reference sequence). Losses at the gene ends were 4 bases for V and 6 bases for J; bases not matched to a gene: 9. This CDR3 contains 17 residues. The CDR3 region is CASSPGLAGEVAGELFF. In DNA, the CDR3 is TGTGCCAGCAGCCCCGGACTAGCGGGAGAAGTCGCCGGGGAGCTGTTTTTT.

The rearrangement links TRBV27 to TRBJ2-3; tentative D call: TRBD2 (5 bases). The CDR3 length is 16 residues. V lost 6 bases and J 0 bases, leaving 16 bases between the germline ends. Germline V CDR1 and CDR2: MNHEY, SMNVEV (reference sequence). This CDR3 is CASSPLSGGSTDTQYF. In nucleotides, the CDR3 is TGTGCCAGCAGCCCTCTCAGCGGCGGTAGCACAGATACGCAGTATTTT.

This chain connects TRBV18 to TRBJ1-2, with a possible D match to TRBD1 (6 bases). V lost 1 base and J 4 bases, leaving 10 bases between the germline ends. Germline loops: CDR1 KGHSH, CDR2 LQKENI. CDR3 length: 14 residues. As DNA, the CDR3 is TGTGCCAGCTCACCACAAGGACAGATCTATGGCTACACCTTC. Protein: CASSPQGQIYGYTF. Combining the CDR3 with reference TRBV18 and TRBJ1-2 gives the whole variable domain NAGVMQNPRHLVRRRGQEARLRCSPMKGHSHVYWYRQLPEEGLKFMVYLQKENIIDESGMPKERFSAEFPKEGPSILRIQQVVRGDSAAYFCASSPQGQIYGYTFGSGTRLTVV.

J is TRBJ2-1 and V is TRBV28; 13 bases are shared with TRBD2. Germline V gene lookup returns CDR1 MDHEN and CDR2 SYDVKM. The V and J ends lost 6 bases and 4 bases, in that order; junction bases with no gene match: 3. This CDR3 has 15 amino acids. CDR3 amino acids: CASRRTSGRYNEQFF. The CDR3 DNA reads TGTGCCAGCAGACGGACTAGCGGGAGATACAATGAGCAGTTCTTC.

The chain employs TRBV7-9 and TRBJ1-6; D possibly corresponds to TRBD1 (5 bases). Germline CDR1 and CDR2: SEHNR and FQNEAQ (reference sequence). With 5 bases removed from V and 6 bases from J, the gap between germline ends came to 17 bases. This CDR3 contains 16 residues. The CDR3 reads CASSPKGKVGNSPLHF. The CDR3 nucleotides are TGTGCCAGCAGCCCCAAGGGGAAGGTCGGTAATTCACCCCTCCACTTT. The variable domain in full, with the rest retrieved from reference TRBV7-9 and TRBJ1-6, is DTGVSQNPRHKITKRGQNVTFRCDPISEHNRLYWYRQTLGQGPEFLTYFQNEAQLEKSRLLSDRFSAERPKGSFSTLEIQRTEQGDSAMYLCASSPKGKVGNSPLHFGNGTRLTVT.